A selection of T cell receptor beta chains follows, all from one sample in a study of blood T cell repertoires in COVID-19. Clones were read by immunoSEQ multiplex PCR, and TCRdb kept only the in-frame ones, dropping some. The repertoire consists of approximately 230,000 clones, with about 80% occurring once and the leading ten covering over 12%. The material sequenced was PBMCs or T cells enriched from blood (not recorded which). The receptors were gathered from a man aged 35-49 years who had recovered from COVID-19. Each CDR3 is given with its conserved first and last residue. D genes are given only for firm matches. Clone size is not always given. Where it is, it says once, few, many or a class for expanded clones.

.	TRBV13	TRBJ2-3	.	CASSLERRGTQYF	TGTGCCAGCAGCTTAGAACGGCGGGGTACGCAGTATTTT
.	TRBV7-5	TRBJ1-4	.	CVRNERGTNEKLFF	TGTGTCAGAAACGAGCGGGGAACTAATGAAAAACTGTTTTTT
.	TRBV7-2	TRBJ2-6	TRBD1	CASSGRTGGLSGANVLTF	TGTGCCAGCAGCGGAAGGACAGGGGGCCTCTCTGGGGCCAACGTCCTGACTTTC
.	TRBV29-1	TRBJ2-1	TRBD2	CSVERGTINNEQFF	TGCAGCGTTGAGCGGGGGACGATTAATAATGAGCAGTTCTTC
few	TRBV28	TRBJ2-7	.	CASRRGRGTYEQYF	TGTGCCAGCAGACGGGGACGGGGGACCTACGAGCAGTACTTC
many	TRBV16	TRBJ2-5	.	CASSLGSGVETQYF	TGTGCCAGCAGCCTTGGGTCCGGAGTCGAGACCCAGTACTTC
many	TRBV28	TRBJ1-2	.	CASSLTGTDYGYTF	TGTGCCAGCAGTTTAACCGGGACTGACTATGGCTACACCTTC
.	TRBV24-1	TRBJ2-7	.	CATSDWETYEQYF	TGTGCCACCAGTGATTGGGAGACCTACGAGCAGTACTTC
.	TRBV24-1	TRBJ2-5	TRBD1	CATSDPQPGQGGETQYF	TGTGCCACCAGTGACCCGCAACCGGGACAGGGGGGTGAGACCCAGTACTTC
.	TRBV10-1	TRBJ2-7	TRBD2	CASSGGLAGGDEQYF	TGCGCCAGCAGTGGGGGACTAGCGGGAGGTGACGAGCAGTACTTC
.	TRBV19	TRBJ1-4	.	CASKIRETNEKLFF	TGTGCCAGCAAGATCAGGGAAACTAATGAAAAACTGTTTTTT
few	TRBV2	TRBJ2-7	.	CASIEQYYEQYF	TGTGCCAGCATAGAGCAATACTACGAGCAGTACTTC
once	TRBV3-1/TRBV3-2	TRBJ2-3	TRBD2	CASSQWGGTSLTDTQYF	TGTGCCAGCAGCCAATGGGGGGGGACTAGCTTGACAGATACGCAGTATTTT
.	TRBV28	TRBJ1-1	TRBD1	CASSSPSGGTEAFF	TGTGCCAGCAGTTCGCCATCAGGGGGAACTGAAGCTTTCTTT
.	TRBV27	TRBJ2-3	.	CASSLPSSTDTQYF	TGTGCCAGCAGTCTCCCTTCTAGCACAGATACGCAGTATTTT
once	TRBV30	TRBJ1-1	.	CATPIGTEAFF	TGTGCCACCCCGATCGGCACTGAAGCTTTCTTT
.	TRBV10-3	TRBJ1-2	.	CAINIQGRGYGYTF	TGTGCCATCAATATACAGGGTCGTGGCTATGGCTACACCTTC
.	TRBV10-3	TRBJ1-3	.	CAIRDRDTIYF	TGTGCCATCAGGGACAGAGACACCATATATTTT
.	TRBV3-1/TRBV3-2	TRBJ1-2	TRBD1	CASSQNTGGPLAYGYTF	TGTGCCAGCAGCCAGAATACAGGGGGCCCCTTGGCCTATGGCTACACCTTC
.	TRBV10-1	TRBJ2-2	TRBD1	CASSGTGGTGELFF	TGCGCCAGCTCCGGGACAGGGGGGACCGGGGAGCTGTTTTTT